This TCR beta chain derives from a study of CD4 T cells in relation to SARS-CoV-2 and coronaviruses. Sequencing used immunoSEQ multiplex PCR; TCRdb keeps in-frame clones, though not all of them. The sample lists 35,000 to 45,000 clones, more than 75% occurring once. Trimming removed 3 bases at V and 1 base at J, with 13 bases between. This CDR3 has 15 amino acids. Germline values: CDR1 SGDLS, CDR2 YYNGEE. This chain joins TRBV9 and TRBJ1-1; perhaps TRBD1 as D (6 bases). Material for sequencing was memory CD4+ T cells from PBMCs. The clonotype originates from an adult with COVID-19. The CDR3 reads CASSGTGLPNTEAFF. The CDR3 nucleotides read TGTGCCAGCAGCGGAACAGGGTTACCGAACACTGAAGCTTTCTTT.